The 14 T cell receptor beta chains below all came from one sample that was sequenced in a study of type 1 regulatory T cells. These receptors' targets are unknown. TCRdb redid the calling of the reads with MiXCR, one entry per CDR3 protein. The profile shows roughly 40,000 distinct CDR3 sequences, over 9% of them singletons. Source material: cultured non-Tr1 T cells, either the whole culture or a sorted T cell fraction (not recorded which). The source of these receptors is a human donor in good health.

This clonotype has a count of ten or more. In nucleotides, the CDR3 is TGTGCCAGCAGCTTGCTCACAGGACTGAACACTGAAGCTTTCTTT. Its translation is CASSLLTGLNTEAFF. The J gene is TRBJ1-1, the V gene TRBV5-5; tentatively, D is TRBD1 (5 bases). V was shortened by 1 base and J by 0 bases, with 10 bases between the two germline ends. Germline CDR1 and CDR2: SGHKS and YYEKEE (reference sequence). CDR3 length: 15 residues.

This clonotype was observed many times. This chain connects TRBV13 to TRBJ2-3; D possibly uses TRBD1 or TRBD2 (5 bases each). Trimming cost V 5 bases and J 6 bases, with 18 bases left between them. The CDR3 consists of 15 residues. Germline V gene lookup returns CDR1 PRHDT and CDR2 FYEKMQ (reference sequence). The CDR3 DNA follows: TGTGCCAGCAGCCTACGTCCCGGGGCCGCGGATACGCAGTATTTT. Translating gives CASSLRPGAADTQYF.

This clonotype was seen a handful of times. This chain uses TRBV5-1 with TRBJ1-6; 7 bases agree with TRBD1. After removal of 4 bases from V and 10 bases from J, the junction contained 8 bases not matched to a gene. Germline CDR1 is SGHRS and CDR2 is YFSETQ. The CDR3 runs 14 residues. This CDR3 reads CASSKTGPGSPLHF. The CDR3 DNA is TGCGCCAGCAGCAAGACAGGGCCGGGGTCACCCCTCCACTTT.

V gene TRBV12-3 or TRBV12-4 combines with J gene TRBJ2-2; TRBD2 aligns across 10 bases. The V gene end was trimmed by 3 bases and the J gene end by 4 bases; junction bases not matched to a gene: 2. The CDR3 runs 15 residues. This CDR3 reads CASSLGLASTGELFF. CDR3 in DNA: TGTGCCAGCAGTTTGGGACTAGCGAGCACCGGGGAGCTGTTTTTT.

CDR3 region: CASSQGLSNQPQHF. The CDR3 DNA sequence: TGCGCCAGCAGCCAGGGACTTAGCAATCAGCCCCAGCATTTT. The V gene is TRBV4-3, the J gene TRBJ1-5; D might be TRBD1 (5 bases). CDR1 is LGHNA and CDR2 is YSLEER in the germline V gene. This CDR3 has 14 residues. V lost 3 bases and J 0 bases, leaving 6 bases between the germline ends.

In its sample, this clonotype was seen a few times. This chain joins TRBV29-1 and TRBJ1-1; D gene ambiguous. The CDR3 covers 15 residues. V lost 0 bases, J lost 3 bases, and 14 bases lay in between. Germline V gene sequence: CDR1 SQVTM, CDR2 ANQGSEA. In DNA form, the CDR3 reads TGCAGCGTTGAAGATTCTGGCGGTATCGACACTGAAGCTTTCTTT. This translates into CSVEDSGGIDTEAFF.

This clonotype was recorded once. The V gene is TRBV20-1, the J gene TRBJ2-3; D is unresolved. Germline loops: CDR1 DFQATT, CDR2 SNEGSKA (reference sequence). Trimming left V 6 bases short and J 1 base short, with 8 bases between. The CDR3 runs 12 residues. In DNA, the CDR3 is TGCAGTGCAACAGACGGCACAGATACGCAGTATTTT. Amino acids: CSATDGTDTQYF.

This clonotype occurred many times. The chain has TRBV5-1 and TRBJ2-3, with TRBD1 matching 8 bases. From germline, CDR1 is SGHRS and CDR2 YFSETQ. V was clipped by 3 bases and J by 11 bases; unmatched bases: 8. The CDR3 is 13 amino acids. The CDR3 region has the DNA TGCGCCAGCAGCTGGGGGACAGGCACCAGGCAGTATTTT. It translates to CASSWGTGTRQYF.

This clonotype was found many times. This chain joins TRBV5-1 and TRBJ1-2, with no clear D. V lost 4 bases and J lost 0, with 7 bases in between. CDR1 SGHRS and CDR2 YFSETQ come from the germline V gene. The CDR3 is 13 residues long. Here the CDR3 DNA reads TGCGCCAGCAGCCCTACAGCTAACTATGGCTACACCTTC. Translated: CASSPTANYGYTF.

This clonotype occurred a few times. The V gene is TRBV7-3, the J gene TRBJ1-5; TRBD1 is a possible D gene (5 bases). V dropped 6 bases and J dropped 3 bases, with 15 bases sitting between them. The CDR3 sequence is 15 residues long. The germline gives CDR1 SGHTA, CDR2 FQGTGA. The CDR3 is CASRWGNVNNQPQHF. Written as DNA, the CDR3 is TGTGCCAGCAGATGGGGCAACGTTAACAATCAGCCCCAGCATTTT.

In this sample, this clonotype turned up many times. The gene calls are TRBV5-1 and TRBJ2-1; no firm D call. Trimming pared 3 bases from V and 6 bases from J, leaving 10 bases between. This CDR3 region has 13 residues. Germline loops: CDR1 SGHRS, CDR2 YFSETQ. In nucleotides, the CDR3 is TGCGCCAGCAGCTCCCTTTACAGCAATGAGCAGTTCTTC. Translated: CASSSLYSNEQFF.

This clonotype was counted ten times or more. CDR3 sequence reads: CASSLLSGSDNEQFF. The CDR3 nucleotides are TGTGCCAGCAGCTTACTCAGCGGGAGCGACAATGAGCAGTTCTTC. The rearrangement links TRBV7-2 to TRBJ2-1, with TRBD2 identical over 8 bases. The junction had 5 bases not matched to a gene; V was cut back by 2 bases and J by 5 bases. This CDR3 comprises 15 residues. Germline loops: CDR1 SGHTA, CDR2 FQGNSA.

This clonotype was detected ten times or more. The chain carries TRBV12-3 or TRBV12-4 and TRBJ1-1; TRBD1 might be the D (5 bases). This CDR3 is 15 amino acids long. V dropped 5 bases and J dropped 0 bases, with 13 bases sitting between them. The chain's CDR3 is CASSPETAMNTEAFF. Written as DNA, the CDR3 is TGTGCCAGCAGTCCAGAGACAGCTATGAACACTGAAGCTTTCTTT.

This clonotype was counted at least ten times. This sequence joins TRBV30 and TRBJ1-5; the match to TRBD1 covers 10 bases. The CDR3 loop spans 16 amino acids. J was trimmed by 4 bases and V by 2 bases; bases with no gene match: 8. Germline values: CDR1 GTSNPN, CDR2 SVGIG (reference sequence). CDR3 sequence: CAWSPTGTGVNQPQHF. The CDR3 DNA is TGTGCCTGGAGTCCAACCGGGACAGGGGTGAATCAGCCCCAGCATTTT.